Listed here are 17 T cell receptor beta chains from one sample, sequenced in a study of memory CD4+ T cells and cytomegalovirus serostatus. Repertoires were generated with immunoSEQ multiplex PCR, while TCRdb's copy carries only in-frame clones and drops some. The sample holds about 53,000 clones, approximately 78% seen once. The sort gate was single viable CD3+CD4+CD8-CD45RO+ cells for memory CD4+ T cells. Material for sequencing was memory CD4+ T cells from blood. The receptors here all came from an adult in good health and CMV-seronegative.

This clone was seen just once. The V call is TRBV7-9, the J call TRBJ2-5; 7 bases are shared with TRBD1. CDR1 and CDR2 from the germline V gene are SEHNR and FQNEAQ (reference sequence). This CDR3 has 13 residues. The trim removed 4 bases at V and 9 bases at J, leaving 8 bases unmatched. CDR3 bases: TGTGCCAGCAGCTCTACACAAACAGGGGCCCAGTACTTC. Encoded protein: CASSSTQTGAQYF.

The chain has TRBV29-1 and TRBJ1-2; 7 bases are a match to TRBD1. V dropped 4 bases and J dropped 2; count of bases not matched to a gene: 1. Germline CDR1 is SQVTM and CDR2 is ANQGSEA. The CDR3 contains 12 residues. CDR3 loop: CSVVQGNYGYTF. CDR3 nucleotide sequence: TGCAGCGTTGTACAGGGGAACTATGGCTACACCTTC.

The rearrangement uses TRBV19 and TRBJ1-2; D may be TRBD1 (6 bases). The CDR3 spans 11 residues. Deletions cut 5 bases from V and 8 bases from J, with 9 bases between. Germline lookup yields CDR1 LNHDA and CDR2 SQIVND (reference sequence). For the CDR3, the DNA is TGTGCCAGTAGTCGCCAGGGGGGCTACACCTTC. Translation gives CASSRQGGYTF.

CDR3 amino acids: CASSLDRNGGYTF. DNA of the CDR3: TGCGCCAGCAGCTTGGACCGAAACGGGGGCTACACCTTC. This chain connects TRBV5-1 to TRBJ1-2; D gene unclear. Trimming pared 0 bases from V and 8 bases from J, leaving 11 bases between. The V gene's germline CDR1 is SGHRS and CDR2 YFSETQ. The length of the CDR3 is 13 residues.

This clone was found once. This chain joins TRBV6-6 and TRBJ2-7, with D perhaps TRBD1 or TRBD2 (5 bases each). V was clipped by 3 bases and J by 1 base, with 7 bases between them. The germline gives CDR1 MNHNY, CDR2 SVGAGI (reference sequence). The CDR3 is 13 residues long. For the CDR3, the DNA is TGTGCCAGCAGTTATGGGGGTTCCTACGAGCAGTACTTC. Translation: CASSYGGSYEQYF.

The CDR3 loop is CASSLGSTRVEETQYF. In DNA, the CDR3 is TGTGCCAGCAGCCTGGGGTCGACTAGGGTAGAAGAGACCCAGTACTTC. This chain joins TRBV28 and TRBJ2-5, with a weak D call TRBD2 (6 bases). Trimming took off 6 bases at V and 3 bases at J, with 20 bases between the two ends. The CDR3 extends over 16 amino acids. The germline gives CDR1 MDHEN, CDR2 SYDVKM. The variable domain in full, with the rest retrieved from reference TRBV28 and TRBJ2-5, is DVKVTQSSRYLVKRTGEKVFLECVQDMDHENMFWYRQDPGLGLRLIYFSYDVKMKEKGDIPEGYSVSREKKERFSLILESASTNQTSMYLCASSLGSTRVEETQYFGPGTRLLVL.

The chain carries TRBV7-8 and TRBJ1-4, with D tentatively TRBD1 (6 bases). Deletions cut 5 bases from V and 0 bases from J, with 19 bases between. The CDR3 contains 18 residues. CDR1 is SGHVS and CDR2 is FQNEAQ in the germline V gene. The CDR3 DNA sequence: TGTGCCAGCAGCAAGAGAAGCTGGACAGATGCAACTAATGAAAAACTGTTTTTT. It is translated as CASSKRSWTDATNEKLFF.

The V and J genes are TRBV6-1 and TRBJ2-5; 7 bases fit TRBD1. The DNA end lines up better with TRBJ2-7; the J call may be wrong. There are 15 residues in the CDR3. Germline V gene sequence: CDR1 MNHNS, CDR2 SASEGT. CDR3 DNA: TGTGCCCGCAAGGTCCCCCGGGACAGTGGTTACGAGCAGTACTTC. Its protein is CARKVPRDSGYEQYF.

The V and J genes are TRBV2 and TRBJ2-5, with 11 bases aligning to TRBD2. This CDR3 is 15 amino acids long. Germline trimming cut 4 bases from V and 2 bases from J; bases unmatched to any gene: 3. Germline V gene lookup returns CDR1 SNHLY and CDR2 FYNNEI. The CDR3 spells CASSARLAGQETQYF. Here the CDR3 DNA reads TGTGCCAGCAGTGCCCGACTAGCGGGGCAAGAGACCCAGTACTTC.

The chain combines TRBV27 with TRBJ2-7, with 8 bases aligning to TRBD1. The V gene's germline CDR1 is MNHEY and CDR2 SMNVEV (reference sequence). Trimming took 4 bases from V and 0 from J; bases not matched to a gene: 2. The CDR3 is made up of 14 amino acids. The CDR3 DNA reads as TGTGCCAGCAGTTCGACAGGGGTCTCCTACGAGCAGTACTTC. This translates into CASSSTGVSYEQYF.

This sequence joins TRBV15 and TRBJ2-7, with TRBD1 identical over 9 bases. Germline CDR1 reads LNHNV; CDR2 reads YYDKDF (reference sequence). V lost 0 bases to trimming and J lost 5 bases; unmatched junction nucleotides: 8. The CDR3 is made up of 16 amino acids. CDR3: CATSRDPPGTGNEQYF. CDR3 DNA: TGTGCCACCAGCAGAGACCCCCCGGGGACAGGGAACGAGCAGTACTTC.

The chain links TRBV2 to TRBJ1-5, with D unresolved. Germline V gene data show CDR1 as SNHLY and CDR2 as FYNNEI. The CDR3 length is 14 residues. Trimming shortened V by 4 bases and J by 2 bases, and 9 bases separated the two germline ends. The CDR3 DNA is TGTGCCAGCAGTGGGTTAGAGGGCAATCAGCCCCAGCATTTT. This sequence encodes CASSGLEGNQPQHF.

The chain is built from TRBV7-9 and TRBJ1-1; no clear D gene. V was trimmed by 8 bases and J by 0 bases, leaving 4 bases between them. CDR1 is SEHNR and CDR2 is FQNEAQ in the germline V gene (reference sequence). The CDR3 totals 11 residues. The CDR3 DNA is TGTGCCAGCGGTATGAACACTGAAGCTTTCTTT. Its protein product is CASGMNTEAFF.

The chain employs TRBV5-4 and TRBJ2-6; a possible D gene is TRBD2 (6 bases). Trimming shortened V by 0 bases and J by 4 bases, and 11 bases separated the two germline ends. Germline V gene lookup returns CDR1 SGHNT and CDR2 YYREEE (reference sequence). The CDR3 consists of 16 residues. The CDR3 protein is CASSLGGASGANVLTF. The CDR3 DNA reads TGTGCCAGCAGCTTGGGCGGGGCGTCAGGGGCCAACGTCCTGACTTTC.

The V call is TRBV5-6, the J call TRBJ1-2; no definite D call. Germline V CDR1 and CDR2: SGHDT, YYEEEE. This CDR3 comprises 16 residues. The germline V and J ends were trimmed by 3 bases and 6 bases, with 21 bases remaining between them. The CDR3 protein is CASSYGWRRNLDGYTF. The CDR3 DNA is TGTGCCAGCAGCTACGGATGGCGGCGGAATTTGGATGGCTACACCTTC.

V usage is TRBV5-8 and J usage is TRBJ2-6; no definite D call. From germline, CDR1 is SGHTS and CDR2 YDEGEE. Trimming shortened V by 7 bases and J by 4 bases, and 6 bases separated the two germline ends. The CDR3 is 12 residues long. The CDR3 DNA is TGTGCCAGCGGACGGGGGGCCAACGTCCTGACTTTC. This encodes CASGRGANVLTF.

This sequence joins TRBV7-9 and TRBJ1-3; no firm D call. V was cut by 2 bases and J by 0 bases, with 11 bases left in between. CDR3 length: 16 amino acids. In germline, CDR1 is SEHNR, CDR2 FQNEAQ (reference sequence). The CDR3 coding sequence is TGTGCCAGCAGCTTAATCGGAGGGTTCTCTGGAAACACCATATATTTT. Protein sequence: CASSLIGGFSGNTIYF. The whole variable domain, filled in from reference TRBV7-9 and TRBJ1-3, reads DTGVSQNPRHKITKRGQNVTFRCDPISEHNRLYWYRQTLGQGPEFLTYFQNEAQLEKSRLLSDRFSAERPKGSFSTLEIQRTEQGDSAMYLCASSLIGGFSGNTIYFGEGSWLTVV.